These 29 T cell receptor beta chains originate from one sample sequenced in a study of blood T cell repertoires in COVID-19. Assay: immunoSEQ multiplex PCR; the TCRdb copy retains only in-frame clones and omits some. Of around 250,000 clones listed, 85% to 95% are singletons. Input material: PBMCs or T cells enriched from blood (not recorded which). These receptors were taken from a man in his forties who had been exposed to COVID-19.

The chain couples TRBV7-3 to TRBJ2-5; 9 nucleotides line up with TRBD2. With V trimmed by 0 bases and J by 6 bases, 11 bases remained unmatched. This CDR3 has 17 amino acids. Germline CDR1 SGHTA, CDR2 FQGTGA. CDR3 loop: CASSLTGAGGTAKTQYF. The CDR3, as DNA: TGTGCCAGCAGCTTAACGGGGGCGGGAGGGACCGCGAAGACCCAGTACTTC.

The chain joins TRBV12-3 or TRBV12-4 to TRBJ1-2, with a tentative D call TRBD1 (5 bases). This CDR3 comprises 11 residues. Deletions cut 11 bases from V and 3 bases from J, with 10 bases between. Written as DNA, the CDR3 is TGTGCCCAGGGCACAGACTATGGCTACACCTTC. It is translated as CAQGTDYGYTF.

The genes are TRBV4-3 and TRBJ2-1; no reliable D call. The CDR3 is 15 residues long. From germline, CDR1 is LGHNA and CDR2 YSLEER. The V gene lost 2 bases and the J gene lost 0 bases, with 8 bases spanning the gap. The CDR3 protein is CASSQSLFSYNEQFF. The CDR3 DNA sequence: TGCGCCAGCAGCCAATCATTGTTCTCCTACAATGAGCAGTTCTTC.

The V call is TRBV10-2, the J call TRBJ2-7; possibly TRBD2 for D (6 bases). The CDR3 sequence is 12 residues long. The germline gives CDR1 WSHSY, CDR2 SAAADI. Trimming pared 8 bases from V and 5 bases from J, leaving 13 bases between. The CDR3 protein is CASYGSWNEQYF. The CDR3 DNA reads TGCGCCAGCTACGGGAGTTGGAACGAGCAGTACTTC.

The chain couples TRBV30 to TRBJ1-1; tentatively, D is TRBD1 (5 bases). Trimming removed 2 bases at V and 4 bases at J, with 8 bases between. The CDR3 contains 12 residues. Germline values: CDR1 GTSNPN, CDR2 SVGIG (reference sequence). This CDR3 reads CAWSLGPTEAFF. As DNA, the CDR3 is TGTGCCTGGAGTTTGGGGCCCACTGAAGCTTTCTTT.

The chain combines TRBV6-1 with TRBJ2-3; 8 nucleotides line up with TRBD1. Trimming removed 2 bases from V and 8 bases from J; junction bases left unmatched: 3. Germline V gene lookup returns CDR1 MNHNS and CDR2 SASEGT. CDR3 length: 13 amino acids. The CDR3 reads CASSEQGAATQYF. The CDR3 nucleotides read TGTGCCAGCAGTGAACAGGGGGCGGCTACGCAGTATTTT.

The CDR3 bases are TGTGCCAGCAGCCCGGGGGGAGGGGTTGATGGCTACACCTTC. This gives the protein CASSPGGGVDGYTF. The chain uses TRBV7-3 and TRBJ1-2, with D possibly being TRBD1 (5 bases). The germline V gene has CDR1 SGHTA and CDR2 FQGTGA. This CDR3 is built from 14 residues. Between the trimmed V and J ends, which lost 5 bases and 6 bases, there was a span of 16 bases.

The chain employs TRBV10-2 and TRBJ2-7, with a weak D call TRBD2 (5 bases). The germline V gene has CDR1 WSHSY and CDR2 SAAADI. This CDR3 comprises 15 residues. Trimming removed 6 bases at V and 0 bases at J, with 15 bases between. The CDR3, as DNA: TGCGCCAGCAGCGCGGAGCGGTCAAGCTCCTACGAGCAGTACTTC. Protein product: CASSAERSSSYEQYF.

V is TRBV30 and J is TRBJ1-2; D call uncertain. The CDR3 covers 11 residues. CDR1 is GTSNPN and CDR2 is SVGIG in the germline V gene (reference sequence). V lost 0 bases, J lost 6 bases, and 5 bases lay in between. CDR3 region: CAWSVQDGYTF. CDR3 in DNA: TGTGCCTGGAGTGTCCAGGATGGCTACACCTTC.

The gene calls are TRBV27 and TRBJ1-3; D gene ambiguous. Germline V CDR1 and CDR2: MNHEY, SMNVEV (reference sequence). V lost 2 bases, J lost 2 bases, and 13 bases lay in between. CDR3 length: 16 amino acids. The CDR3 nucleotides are TGTGCCAGCAGTTTAAGGCAGCTAGAGACTGGAAACACCATATATTTT. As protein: CASSLRQLETGNTIYF.

The chain's CDR3 is CASRLTSGRTDTQYF. DNA for the CDR3: TGTGCCAGCAGGCTGACTAGCGGGAGAACAGATACGCAGTATTTT. The chain recombines TRBV6-5 with TRBJ2-3; 12 bases are a match to TRBD2. Germline V lookup: CDR1 MNHEY, CDR2 SVGAGI. CDR3 length: 15 amino acids. Trimming cost V 6 bases and J 3 bases; bases outside gene matches: 4.

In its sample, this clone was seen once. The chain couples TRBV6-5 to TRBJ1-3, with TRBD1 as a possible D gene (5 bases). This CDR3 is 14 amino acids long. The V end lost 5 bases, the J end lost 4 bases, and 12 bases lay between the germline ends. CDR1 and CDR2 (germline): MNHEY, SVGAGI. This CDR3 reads CASSTGVSGNTIYF. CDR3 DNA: TGTGCCAGCAGTACAGGAGTCTCGGGAAACACCATATATTTT.

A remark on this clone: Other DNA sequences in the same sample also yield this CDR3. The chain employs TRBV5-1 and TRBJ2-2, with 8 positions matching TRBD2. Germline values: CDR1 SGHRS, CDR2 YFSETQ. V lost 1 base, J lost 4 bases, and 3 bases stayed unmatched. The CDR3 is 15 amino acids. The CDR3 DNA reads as TGCGCCAGCAGCTTGAGTCTAGCGGGCACCGGGGAGCTGTTTTTT. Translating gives CASSLSLAGTGELFF.

CDR3: CASSFLGGEGSKNIQYF. In nucleotides, the CDR3 is TGTGCCAGCAGTTTCCTGGGGGGTGAGGGGTCCAAAAACATTCAGTACTTC. The genes are TRBV27 and TRBJ2-4; D might be TRBD2 (6 bases). The CDR3 sequence is 17 residues long. Germline V gives CDR1 MNHEY, CDR2 SMNVEV (reference sequence). V was clipped by 3 bases and J by 2 bases, with 17 bases between them.

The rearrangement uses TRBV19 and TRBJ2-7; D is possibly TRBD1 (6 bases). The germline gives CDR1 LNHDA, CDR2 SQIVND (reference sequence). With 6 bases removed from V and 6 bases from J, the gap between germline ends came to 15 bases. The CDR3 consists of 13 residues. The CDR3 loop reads CASRGANSGEQYF. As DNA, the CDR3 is TGTGCCAGTAGGGGGGCTAACAGCGGCGAGCAGTACTTC.

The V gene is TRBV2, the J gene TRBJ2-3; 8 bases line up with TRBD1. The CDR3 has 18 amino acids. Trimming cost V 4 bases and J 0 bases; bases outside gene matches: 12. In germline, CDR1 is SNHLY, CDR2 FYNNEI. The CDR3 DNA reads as TGTGCCAGCAGTGGACAGGGGCAGGACAATCCTAGCACAGATACGCAGTATTTT. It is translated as CASSGQGQDNPSTDTQYF.

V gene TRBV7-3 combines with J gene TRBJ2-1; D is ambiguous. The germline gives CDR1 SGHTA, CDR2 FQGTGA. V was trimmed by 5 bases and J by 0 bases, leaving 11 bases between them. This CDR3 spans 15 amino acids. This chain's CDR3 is CASSPSWASYNEQFF. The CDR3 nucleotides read TGTGCCAGCAGCCCATCATGGGCCTCCTACAATGAGCAGTTCTTC.

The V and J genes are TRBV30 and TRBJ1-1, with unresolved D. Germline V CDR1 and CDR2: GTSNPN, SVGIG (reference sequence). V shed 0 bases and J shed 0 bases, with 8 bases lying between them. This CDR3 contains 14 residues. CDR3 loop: CAWSVRQLNTEAFF. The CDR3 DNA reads TGTGCCTGGAGTGTGAGACAACTGAACACTGAAGCTTTCTTT.

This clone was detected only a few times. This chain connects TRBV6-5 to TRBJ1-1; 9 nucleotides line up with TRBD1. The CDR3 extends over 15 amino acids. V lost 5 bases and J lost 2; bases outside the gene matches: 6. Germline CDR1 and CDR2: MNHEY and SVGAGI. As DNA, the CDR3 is TGTGCCAGCAGTACCGACAGGGGGGGTAACACTGAAGCTTTCTTT. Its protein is CASSTDRGGNTEAFF.

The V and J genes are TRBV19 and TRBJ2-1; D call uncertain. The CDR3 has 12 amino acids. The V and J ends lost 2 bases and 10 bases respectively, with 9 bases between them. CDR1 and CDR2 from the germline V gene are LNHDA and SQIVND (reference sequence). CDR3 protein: CASSITTTEQFF. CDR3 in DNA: TGTGCCAGTAGTATAACTACCACGGAGCAGTTCTTC.

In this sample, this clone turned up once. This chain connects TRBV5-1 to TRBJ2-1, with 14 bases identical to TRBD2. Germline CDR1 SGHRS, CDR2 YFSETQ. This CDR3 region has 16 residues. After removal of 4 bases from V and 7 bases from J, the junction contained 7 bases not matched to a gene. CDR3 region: CASSRGTSGRGNEQFF. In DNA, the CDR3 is TGCGCCAGCAGCCGAGGGACTAGCGGGAGAGGAAATGAGCAGTTCTTC.

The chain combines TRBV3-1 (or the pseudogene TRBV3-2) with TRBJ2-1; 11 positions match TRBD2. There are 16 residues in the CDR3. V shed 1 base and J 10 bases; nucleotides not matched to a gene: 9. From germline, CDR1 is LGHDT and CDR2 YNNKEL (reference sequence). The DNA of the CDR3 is TGTGCCAGCAGCCAAGGTAGCGGGAGGGGCCTCGGGGAGCAGTTCTTC. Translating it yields CASSQGSGRGLGEQFF.

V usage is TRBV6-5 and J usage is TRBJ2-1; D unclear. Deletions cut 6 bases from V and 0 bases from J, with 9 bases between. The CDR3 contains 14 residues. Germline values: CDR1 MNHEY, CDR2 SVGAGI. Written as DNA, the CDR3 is TGTGCCAGCAGCTCGAGTCGCTCCTACAATGAGCAGTTCTTC. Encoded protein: CASSSSRSYNEQFF.

The CDR3, as DNA: TGTGCCAGCAGCTTAGACAGGGGAACTGAAGCTTTCTTT. This encodes CASSLDRGTEAFF. The V gene is TRBV7-3, the J gene TRBJ1-1, with TRBD1 identical over 8 bases. The CDR3 has 13 amino acids. Germline values: CDR1 SGHTA, CDR2 FQGTGA. The trim removed 2 bases at V and 5 bases at J, leaving 1 base unmatched.

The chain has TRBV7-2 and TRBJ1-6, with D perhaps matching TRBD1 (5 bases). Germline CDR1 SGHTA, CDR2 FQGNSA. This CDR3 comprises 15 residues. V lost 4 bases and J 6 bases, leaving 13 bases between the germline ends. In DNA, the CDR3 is TGTGCCAGCAGCTCTCGGACACGACTTAATTCACCCCTCCACTTT. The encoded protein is CASSSRTRLNSPLHF.

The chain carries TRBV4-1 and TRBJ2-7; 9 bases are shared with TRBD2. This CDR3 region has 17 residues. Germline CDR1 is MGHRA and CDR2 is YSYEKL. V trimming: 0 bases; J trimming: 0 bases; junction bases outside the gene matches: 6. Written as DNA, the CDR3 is TGCGCCAGCAGCCAAGATGATCTAGCGGGGAGCTCCTACGAGCAGTACTTC. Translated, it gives CASSQDDLAGSSYEQYF.

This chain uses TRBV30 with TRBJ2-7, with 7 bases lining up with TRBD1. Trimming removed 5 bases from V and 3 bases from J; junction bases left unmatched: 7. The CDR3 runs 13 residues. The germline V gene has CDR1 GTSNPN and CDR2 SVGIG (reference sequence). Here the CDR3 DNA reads TGTGCCTGGTCGACAGGGTTATACTACGAGCAGTACTTC. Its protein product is CAWSTGLYYEQYF.

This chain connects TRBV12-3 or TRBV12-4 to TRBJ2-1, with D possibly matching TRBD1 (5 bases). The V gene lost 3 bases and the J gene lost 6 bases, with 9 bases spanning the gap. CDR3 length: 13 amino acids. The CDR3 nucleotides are TGTGCCAGCAGTTTGGGGCCATCCAATGAGCAGTTCTTC. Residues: CASSLGPSNEQFF.

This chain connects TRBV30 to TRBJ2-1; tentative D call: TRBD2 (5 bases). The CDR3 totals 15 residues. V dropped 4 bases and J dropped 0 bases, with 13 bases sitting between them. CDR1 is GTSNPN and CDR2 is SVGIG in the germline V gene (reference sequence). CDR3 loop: CAWITSGFSYNEQFF. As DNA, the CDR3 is TGTGCCTGGATTACTAGTGGATTCTCCTACAATGAGCAGTTCTTC. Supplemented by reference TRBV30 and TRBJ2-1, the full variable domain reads SQTIHQWPATLVQPVGSPLSLECTVEGTSNPNLYWYRQAAGRGLQLLFYSVGIGQISSEVPQNLSASRPQDRQFILSSKKLLLSDSGFYLCAWITSGFSYNEQFFGPGTRLTVL.